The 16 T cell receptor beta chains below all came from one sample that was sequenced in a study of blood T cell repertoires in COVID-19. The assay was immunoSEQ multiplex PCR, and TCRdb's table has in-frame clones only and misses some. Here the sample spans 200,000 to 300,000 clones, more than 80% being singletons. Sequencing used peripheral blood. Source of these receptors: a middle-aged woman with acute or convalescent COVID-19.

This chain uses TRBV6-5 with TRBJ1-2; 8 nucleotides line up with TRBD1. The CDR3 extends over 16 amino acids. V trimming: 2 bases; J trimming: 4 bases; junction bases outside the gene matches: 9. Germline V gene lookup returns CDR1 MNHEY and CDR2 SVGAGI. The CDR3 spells CASSYQGAILGYGYTF. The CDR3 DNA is TGTGCCAGCAGTTACCAGGGGGCGATTTTGGGCTATGGCTACACCTTC.

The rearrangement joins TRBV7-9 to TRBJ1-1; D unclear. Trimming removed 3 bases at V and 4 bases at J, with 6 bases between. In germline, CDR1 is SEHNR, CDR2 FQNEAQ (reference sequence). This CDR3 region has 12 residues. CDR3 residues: CASSFSATEAFF. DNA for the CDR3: TGTGCCAGCAGCTTTAGTGCCACTGAAGCTTTCTTT. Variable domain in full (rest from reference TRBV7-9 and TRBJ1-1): DTGVSQNPRHKITKRGQNVTFRCDPISEHNRLYWYRQTLGQGPEFLTYFQNEAQLEKSRLLSDRFSAERPKGSFSTLEIQRTEQGDSAMYLCASSFSATEAFFGQGTRLTVV.

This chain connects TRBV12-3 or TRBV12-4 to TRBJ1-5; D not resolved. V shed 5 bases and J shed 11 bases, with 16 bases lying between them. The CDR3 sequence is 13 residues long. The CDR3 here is CASSPLGRWTQHF. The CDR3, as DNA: TGTGCCAGCAGTCCGCTGGGGAGGTGGACCCAGCATTTT.

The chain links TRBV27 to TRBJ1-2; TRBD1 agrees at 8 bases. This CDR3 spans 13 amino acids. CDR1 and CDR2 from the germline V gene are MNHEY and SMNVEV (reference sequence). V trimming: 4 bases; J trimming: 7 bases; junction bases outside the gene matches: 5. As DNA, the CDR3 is TGTGCCAGCAGTTCACTACAGGGGGGTGGCTACACCTTC. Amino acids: CASSSLQGGGYTF.

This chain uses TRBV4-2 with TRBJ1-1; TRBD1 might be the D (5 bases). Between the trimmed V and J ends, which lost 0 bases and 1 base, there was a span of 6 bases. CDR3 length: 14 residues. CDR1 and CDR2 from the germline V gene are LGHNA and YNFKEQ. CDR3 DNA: TGTGCCAGCAGCCAAGAAGGGGCGAACACTGAAGCTTTCTTT. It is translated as CASSQEGANTEAFF.

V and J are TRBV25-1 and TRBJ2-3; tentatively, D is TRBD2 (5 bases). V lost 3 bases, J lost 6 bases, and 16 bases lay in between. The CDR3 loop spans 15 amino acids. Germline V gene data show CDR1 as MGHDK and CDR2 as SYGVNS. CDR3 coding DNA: TGTGCCAGCAGTGAGATGTCGGGGTATGAGGATACGCAGTATTTT. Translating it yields CASSEMSGYEDTQYF.

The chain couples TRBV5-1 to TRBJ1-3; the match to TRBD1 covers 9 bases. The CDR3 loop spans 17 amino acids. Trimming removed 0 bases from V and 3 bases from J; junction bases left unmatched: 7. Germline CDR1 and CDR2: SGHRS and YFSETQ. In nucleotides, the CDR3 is TGCGCCAGCAGCTTGGAAACAGGGGGCGTCAGTGGAAACACCATATATTTT. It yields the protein CASSLETGGVSGNTIYF. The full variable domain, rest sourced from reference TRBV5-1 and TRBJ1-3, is KAGVTQTPRYLIKTRGQQVTLSCSPISGHRSVSWYQQTPGQGLQFLFEYFSETQRNKGNFPGRFSGRQFSNSRSEMNVSTLELGDSALYLCASSLETGGVSGNTIYFGEGSWLTVV.

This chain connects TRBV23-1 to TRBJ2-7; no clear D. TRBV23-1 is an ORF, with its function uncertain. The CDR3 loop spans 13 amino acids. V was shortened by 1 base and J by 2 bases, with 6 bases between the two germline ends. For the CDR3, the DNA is TGCGCCAGCAGTCAATTACAACCCTACGAGCAGTACGTC. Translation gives CASSQLQPYEQYV.

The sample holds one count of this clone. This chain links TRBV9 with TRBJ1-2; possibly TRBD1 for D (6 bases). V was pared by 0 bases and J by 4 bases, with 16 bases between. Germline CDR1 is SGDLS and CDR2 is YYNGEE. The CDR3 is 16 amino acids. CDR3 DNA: TGTGCCAGCAGCGTAGAGGAGGACAGCCGCCCCTATGGCTACACCTTC. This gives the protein CASSVEEDSRPYGYTF.

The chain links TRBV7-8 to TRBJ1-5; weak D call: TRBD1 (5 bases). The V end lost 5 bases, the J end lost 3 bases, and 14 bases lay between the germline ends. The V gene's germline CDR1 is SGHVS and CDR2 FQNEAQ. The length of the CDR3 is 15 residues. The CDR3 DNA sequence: TGTGCCAGCAGCCTCTCCAGGGCGGTCAATCAGCCCCAGCATTTT. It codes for CASSLSRAVNQPQHF. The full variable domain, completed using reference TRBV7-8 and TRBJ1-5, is GAGVSQSPRYKVAKRGQDVALRCDPISGHVSLFWYQQALGQGPEFLTYFQNEAQLDKSGLPSDRFFAERPEGSVSTLKIQRTQQEDSAVYLCASSLSRAVNQPQHFGDGTRLSIL.

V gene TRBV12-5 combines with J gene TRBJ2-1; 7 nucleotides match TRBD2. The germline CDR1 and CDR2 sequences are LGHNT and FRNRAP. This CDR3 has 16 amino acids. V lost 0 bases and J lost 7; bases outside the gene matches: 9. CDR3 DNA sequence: TGTGCTAGTGGTTTGGTACCCCGGGACTACCGAAATGAGCAGTTCTTC. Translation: CASGLVPRDYRNEQFF.

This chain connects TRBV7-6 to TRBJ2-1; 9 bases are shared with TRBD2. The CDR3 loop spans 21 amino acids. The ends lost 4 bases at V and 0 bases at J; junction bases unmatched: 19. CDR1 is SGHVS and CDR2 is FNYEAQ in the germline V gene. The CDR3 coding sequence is TGTGCCAGCAGCTCAACACTTAATCCGGGACTAGCTTCAGGCTCCTACAATGAGCAGTTCTTC. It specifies CASSSTLNPGLASGSYNEQFF.

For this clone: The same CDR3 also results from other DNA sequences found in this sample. This CDR3 is CASTLGAGGNYGYTF. The CDR3 DNA is TGTGCCAGCACCCTGGGGGCAGGGGGTAACTATGGCTACACCTTC. This rearrangement joins TRBV7-9 to TRBJ1-2; the match to TRBD1 covers 7 bases. V lost 7 bases and J lost 1; bases outside the gene matches: 9. The CDR3 totals 15 residues. Per the germline V gene, CDR1 is SEHNR and CDR2 is FQNEAQ (reference sequence). Based on the CDR3 plus reference TRBV7-9 and TRBJ1-2, the full variable domain is DTGVSQNPRHKITKRGQNVTFRCDPISEHNRLYWYRQTLGQGPEFLTYFQNEAQLEKSRLLSDRFSAERPKGSFSTLEIQRTEQGDSAMYLCASTLGAGGNYGYTFGSGTRLTVV.

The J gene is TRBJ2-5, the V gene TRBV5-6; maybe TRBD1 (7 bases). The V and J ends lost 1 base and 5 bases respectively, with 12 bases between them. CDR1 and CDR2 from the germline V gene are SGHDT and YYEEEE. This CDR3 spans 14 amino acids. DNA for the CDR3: TGTGCCAGCAGCTTGAAGGGGGCGGGGGAGACCCAGTACTTC. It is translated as CASSLKGAGETQYF. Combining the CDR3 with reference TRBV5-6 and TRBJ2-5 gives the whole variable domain DAGVTQSPTHLIKTRGQQVTLRCSPKSGHDTVSWYQQALGQGPQFIFQYYEEEERQRGNFPDRFSGHQFPNYSSELNVNALLLGDSALYLCASSLKGAGETQYFGPGTRLLVL.

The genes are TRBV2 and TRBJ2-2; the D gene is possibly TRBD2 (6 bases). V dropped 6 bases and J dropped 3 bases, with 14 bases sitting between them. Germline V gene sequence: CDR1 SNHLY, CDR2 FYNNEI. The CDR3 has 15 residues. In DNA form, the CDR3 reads TGTGCCAGCAGGTTCCGGGACTCTCACACCGGGGAGCTGTTTTTT. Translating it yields CASRFRDSHTGELFF.

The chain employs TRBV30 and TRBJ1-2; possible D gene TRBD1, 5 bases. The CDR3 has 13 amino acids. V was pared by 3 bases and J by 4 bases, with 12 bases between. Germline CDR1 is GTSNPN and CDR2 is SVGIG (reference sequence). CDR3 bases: TGTGCCTGGAGCCCTGGGGGGGGCTATGGCTACACCTTC. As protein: CAWSPGGGYGYTF.